This T cell receptor beta chain is drawn from a study of identical twins. Overall study results and limits: Conclusions were drawn cross-sectionally by statistical analysis, without following the same donors. Beta clonotypes that were abundant in cord blood contained fewer insertions, a pattern absent from memory repertoires.

The CDR3 covers 17 residues. The V gene end was trimmed by 3 bases and the J gene end by 0 bases; junction bases not matched to a gene: 9. Germline V gene lookup returns CDR1 DFQATT and CDR2 SNEGSKA (reference sequence). MiXCR, applied by TCRdb to the 5' RACE reads, yields one record per CDR3 protein. Here the sample spans some 710,000 distinct CDR3 sequences, around 5.7% being singletons. Many counts were recorded for this clonotype. The antigen is unknown. The chain uses TRBV20-1 and TRBJ1-3; TRBD1 agrees at 9 bases. Source material: naive T cells sorted from blood. This sequence was found in a man between 18 and 29 years old in good health. The CDR3: CSASPPTGGLSGNTIYF. For the CDR3, the DNA is TGCAGTGCTAGCCCCCCGACAGGGGGTCTCTCTGGAAACACCATATATTTT.